This T cell receptor (beta chain) came from a study of shared clonotypes between healthy human individuals. Healthy HIV-negative adults with no recent acute infections or vaccinations were recruited as donors. A split of CD4+ cells into CD45RA+ naive and CD45RA-negative memory subsets was performed. Note on this clone: What it binds is not known.

Produced via immunoSEQ multiplex PCR; TCRdb's table is partial and in-frame only. The sample lists a few million clones, roughly 93% occurring once. Whole-study findings and limits: Sorted-subset sequencing, rarefaction showed, was incomplete despite large depth.

Sequences were obtained from naive CD4+ T cells from PBMCs. Subset specified: CD45RA+ positively selected. The TCR was taken from a man between 18 and 35 years old in good health. Some clones in this sample may be carry-over from other donors' samples.

For the CDR3, the DNA is TGCGCCAGCAGCTCCATCGCCCCGGACCCGGGGAATGAGCAGTTCTTC. Residues: CASSSIAPDPGNEQFF. The chain is built from TRBV5-1 and TRBJ2-1; the D gene is possibly TRBD2 (5 bases). The germline gives CDR1 SGHRS, CDR2 YFSETQ. CDR3 length equals 16 residues. V was cut by 3 bases and J by 7 bases, with 20 bases left in between.